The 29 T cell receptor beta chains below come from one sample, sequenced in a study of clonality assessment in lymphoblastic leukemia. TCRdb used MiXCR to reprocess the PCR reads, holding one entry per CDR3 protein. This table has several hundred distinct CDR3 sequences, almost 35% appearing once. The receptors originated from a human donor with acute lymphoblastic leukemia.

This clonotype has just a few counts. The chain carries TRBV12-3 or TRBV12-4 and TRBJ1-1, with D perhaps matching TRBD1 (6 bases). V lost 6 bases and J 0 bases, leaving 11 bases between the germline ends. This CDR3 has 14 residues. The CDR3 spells CASSQGRMNTEAFF. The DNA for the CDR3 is TGTGCCAGCAGCCAGGGGAGGATGAACACTGAAGCTTTCTTT.

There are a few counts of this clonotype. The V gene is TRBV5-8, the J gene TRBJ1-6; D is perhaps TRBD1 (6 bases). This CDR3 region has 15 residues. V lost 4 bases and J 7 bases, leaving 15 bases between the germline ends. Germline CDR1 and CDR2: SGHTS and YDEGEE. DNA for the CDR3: TGTGCCAGCAGCCTTCGGGCAGGGGAGAATTCACCCCTCCACTTT. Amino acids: CASSLRAGENSPLHF. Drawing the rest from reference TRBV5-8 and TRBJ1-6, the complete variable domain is EAGVTQSPTHLIKTRGQQATLRCSPISGHTSVYWYQQALGLGLQFLLWYDEGEERNRGNFPPRFSGRQFPNYSSELNVNALELEDSALYLCASSLRAGENSPLHFGNGTRLTVT.

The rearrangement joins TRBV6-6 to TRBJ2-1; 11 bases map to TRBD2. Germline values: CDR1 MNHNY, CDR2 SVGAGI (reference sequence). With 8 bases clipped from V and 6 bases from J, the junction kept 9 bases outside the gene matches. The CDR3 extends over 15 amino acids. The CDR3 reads CASEPTSGGLNEQFF. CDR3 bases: TGTGCCAGCGAACCTACTAGCGGGGGACTCAATGAGCAGTTCTTC.

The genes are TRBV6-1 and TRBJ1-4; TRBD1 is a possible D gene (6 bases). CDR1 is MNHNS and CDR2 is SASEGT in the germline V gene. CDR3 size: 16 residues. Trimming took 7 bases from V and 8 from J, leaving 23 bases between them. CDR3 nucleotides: TGTGCCAGCATCCCCCAGGGGAAAAGGGTGAGAGAAAAACTGTTTTTT. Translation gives CASIPQGKRVREKLFF.

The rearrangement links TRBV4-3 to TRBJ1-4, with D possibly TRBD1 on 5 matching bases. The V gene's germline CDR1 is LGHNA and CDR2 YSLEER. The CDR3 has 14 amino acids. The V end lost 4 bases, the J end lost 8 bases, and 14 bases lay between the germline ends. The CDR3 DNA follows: TGCGCCAGCAGCCGAGGGGCGGCGTCGGAAAAACTGTTTTTT. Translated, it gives CASSRGAASEKLFF.

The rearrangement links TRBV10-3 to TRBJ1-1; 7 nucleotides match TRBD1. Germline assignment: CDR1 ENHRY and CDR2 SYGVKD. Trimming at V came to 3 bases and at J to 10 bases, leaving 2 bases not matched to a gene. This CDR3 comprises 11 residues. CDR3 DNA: TGTGCCATCAGTGAATCAGGGGGAGCTTTCTTT. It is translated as CAISESGGAFF.

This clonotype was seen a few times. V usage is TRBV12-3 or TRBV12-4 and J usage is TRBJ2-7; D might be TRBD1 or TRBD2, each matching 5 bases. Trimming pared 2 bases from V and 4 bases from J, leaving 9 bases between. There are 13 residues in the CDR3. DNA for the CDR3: TGTGCCAGCAGTTTACGGGGCCGGTACGAGCAGTACTTC. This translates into CASSLRGRYEQYF.

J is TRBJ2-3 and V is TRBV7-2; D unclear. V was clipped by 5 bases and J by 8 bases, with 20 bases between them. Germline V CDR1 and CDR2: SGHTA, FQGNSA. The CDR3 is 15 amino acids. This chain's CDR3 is CASSTTAPGLATQYF. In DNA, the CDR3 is TGTGCCAGCAGCACTACCGCACCGGGCCTTGCTACGCAGTATTTT.

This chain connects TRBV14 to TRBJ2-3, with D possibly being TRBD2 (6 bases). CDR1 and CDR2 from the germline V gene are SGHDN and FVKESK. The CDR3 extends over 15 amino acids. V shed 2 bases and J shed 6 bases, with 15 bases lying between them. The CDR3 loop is CASSQLRGPSDTQYF. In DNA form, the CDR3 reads TGTGCCAGCAGCCAACTGCGGGGCCCGTCGGATACGCAGTATTTT.

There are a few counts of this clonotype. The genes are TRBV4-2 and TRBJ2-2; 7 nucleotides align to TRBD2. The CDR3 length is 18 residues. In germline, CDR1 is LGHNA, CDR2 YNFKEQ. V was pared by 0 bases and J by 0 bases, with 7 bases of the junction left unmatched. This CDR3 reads CASSQDRRLAANTGELFF. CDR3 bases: TGTGCCAGCAGCCAAGATAGGAGGCTAGCGGCGAACACCGGGGAGCTGTTTTTT.

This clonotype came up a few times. This CDR3 reads CASSLTGAENGYTF. CDR3 bases: TGCGCCAGCAGCTTAACAGGGGCGGAAAATGGCTACACCTTC. This sequence joins TRBV5-1 and TRBJ1-2; 7 bases agree with TRBD1. V lost 2 bases to trimming and J lost 6 bases; unmatched junction nucleotides: 7. Germline-derived CDR1 and CDR2 are SGHRS and YFSETQ. This CDR3 is 14 amino acids long.

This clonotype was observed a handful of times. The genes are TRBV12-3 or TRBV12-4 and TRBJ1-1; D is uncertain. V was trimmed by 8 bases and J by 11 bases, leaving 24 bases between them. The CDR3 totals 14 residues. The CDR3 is CASREEGEWSGAFF. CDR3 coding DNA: TGTGCCAGCCGAGAGGAGGGAGAATGGAGTGGGGCTTTCTTT.

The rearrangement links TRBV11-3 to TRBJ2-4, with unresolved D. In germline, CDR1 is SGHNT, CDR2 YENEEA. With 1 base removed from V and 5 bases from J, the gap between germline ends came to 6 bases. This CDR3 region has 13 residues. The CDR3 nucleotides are TGTGCCAGCAGCTTAGCCCCGGAAAACATTCAGTACTTC. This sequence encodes CASSLAPENIQYF.

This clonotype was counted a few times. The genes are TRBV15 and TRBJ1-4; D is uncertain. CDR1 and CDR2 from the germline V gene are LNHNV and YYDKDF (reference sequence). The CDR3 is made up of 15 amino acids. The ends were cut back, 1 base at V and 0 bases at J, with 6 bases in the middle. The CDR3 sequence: CATSRGPTTNEKLFF. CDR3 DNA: TGTGCCACCAGCAGAGGGCCAACAACTAATGAAAAACTGTTTTTT.

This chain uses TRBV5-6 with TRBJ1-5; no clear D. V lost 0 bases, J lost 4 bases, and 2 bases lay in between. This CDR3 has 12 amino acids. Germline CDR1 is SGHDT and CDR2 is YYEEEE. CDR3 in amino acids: CASSLGNQPQHF. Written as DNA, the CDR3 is TGTGCCAGCAGCTTGGGAAATCAGCCCCAGCATTTT.

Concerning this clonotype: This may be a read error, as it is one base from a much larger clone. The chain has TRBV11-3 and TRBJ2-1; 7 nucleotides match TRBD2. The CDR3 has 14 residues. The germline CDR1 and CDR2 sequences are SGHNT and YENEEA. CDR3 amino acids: CASSWGGSSNGQFF. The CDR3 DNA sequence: TGTGCCAGCAGCTGGGGGGGGTCATCGAATGGGCAGTTCTTC.

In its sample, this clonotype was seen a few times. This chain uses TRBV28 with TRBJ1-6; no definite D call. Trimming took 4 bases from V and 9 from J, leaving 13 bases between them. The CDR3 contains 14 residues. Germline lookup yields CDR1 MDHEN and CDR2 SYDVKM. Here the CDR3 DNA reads TGTGCCAGCAGTTCACCCCTGTCGGGTTCACCCCTCCACTTT. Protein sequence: CASSSPLSGSPLHF.

In nucleotides, the CDR3 is TGCAGCGTTCCATCCGGGGACAGGAGTGACGAGCAGTACTTC. This translates into CSVPSGDRSDEQYF. The chain combines TRBV29-1 with TRBJ2-7, with 8 bases matching TRBD1. This CDR3 has 14 residues. V dropped 5 bases and J dropped 5; count of bases not matched to a gene: 11. CDR1 and CDR2 (germline): SQVTM, ANQGSEA.

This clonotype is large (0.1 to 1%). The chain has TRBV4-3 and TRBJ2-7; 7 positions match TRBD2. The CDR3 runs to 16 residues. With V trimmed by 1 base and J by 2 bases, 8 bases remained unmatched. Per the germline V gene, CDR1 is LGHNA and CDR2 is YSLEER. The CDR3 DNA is TGCGCCAGCAGCCAAGCGGTGGCTAGCGGTCCCTACGAGCAGTACTTC. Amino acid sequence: CASSQAVASGPYEQYF.

The CDR3 nucleotides are TGTGCCACCAGCAGAGGGGGTGCGACTAGCGGGGACAATGAGCAGTTCTTC. Residues: CATSRGGATSGDNEQFF. This sequence joins TRBV15 and TRBJ2-1; 11 bases agree with TRBD2. The V segment lost 1 base and the J segment 5 bases; nucleotides outside the gene matches: 7. The germline gives CDR1 LNHNV, CDR2 YYDKDF (reference sequence). The CDR3 is 17 amino acids.

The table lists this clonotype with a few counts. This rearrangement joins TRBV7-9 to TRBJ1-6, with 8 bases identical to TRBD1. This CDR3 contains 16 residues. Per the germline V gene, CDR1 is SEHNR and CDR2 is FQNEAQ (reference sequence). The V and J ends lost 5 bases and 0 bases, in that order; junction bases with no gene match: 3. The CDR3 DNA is TGTGCCAGCAGCCCTACAGGGGGCTCCTATAATTCACCCCTCCACTTT. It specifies CASSPTGGSYNSPLHF.

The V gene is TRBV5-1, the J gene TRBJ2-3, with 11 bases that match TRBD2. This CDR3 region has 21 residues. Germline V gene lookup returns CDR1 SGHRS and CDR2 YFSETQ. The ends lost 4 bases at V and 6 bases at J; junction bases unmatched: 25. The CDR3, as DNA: TGCGCCAGCAGCCCTACCGTCAAAGTAGCGGGAGGGCCCCTAGCCACGGATACGCAGTATTTT. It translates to CASSPTVKVAGGPLATDTQYF.

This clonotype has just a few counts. The CDR3 loop is CASSLTGTGQETQYF. The CDR3 region has the DNA TGTGCCAGCAGTTTAACAGGGACAGGACAAGAGACCCAGTACTTC. V usage is TRBV12-3 or TRBV12-4 and J usage is TRBJ2-5, with 8 bases matching TRBD1. Unmatched junction bases numbered 4, after V lost 2 bases and J lost 2 bases. CDR3 length: 15 residues.

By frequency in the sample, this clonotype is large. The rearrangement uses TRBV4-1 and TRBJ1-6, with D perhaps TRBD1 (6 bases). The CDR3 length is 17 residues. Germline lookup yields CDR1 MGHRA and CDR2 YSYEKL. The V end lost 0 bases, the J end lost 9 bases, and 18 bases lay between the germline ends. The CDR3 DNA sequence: TGCGCCAGCAGCCAAGACCCCTTTGGGGGGGCGGGTTCACCCCTCCACTTT. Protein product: CASSQDPFGGAGSPLHF.

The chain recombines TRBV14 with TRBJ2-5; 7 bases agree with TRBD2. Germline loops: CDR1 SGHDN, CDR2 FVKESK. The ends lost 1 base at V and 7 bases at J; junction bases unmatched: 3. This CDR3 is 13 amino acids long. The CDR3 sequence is CASSQGDYGTQYF. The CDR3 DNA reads TGTGCCAGCAGCCAAGGGGACTATGGGACCCAGTACTTC.

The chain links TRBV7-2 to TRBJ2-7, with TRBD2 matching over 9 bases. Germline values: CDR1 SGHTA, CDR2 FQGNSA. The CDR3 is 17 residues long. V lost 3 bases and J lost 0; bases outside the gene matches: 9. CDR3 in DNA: TGTGCCAGCAGCTTCGTGGCGGGGGGGCTGAGCTCCTACGAGCAGTACTTC. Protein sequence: CASSFVAGGLSSYEQYF. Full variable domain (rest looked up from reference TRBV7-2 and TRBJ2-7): GAGVSQSPSNKVTEKGKDVELRCDPISGHTALYWYRQSLGQGLEFLIYFQGNSAPDKSGLPSDRFSAERTGGSVSTLTIQRTQQEDSAVYLCASSFVAGGLSSYEQYFGPGTRLTVT.

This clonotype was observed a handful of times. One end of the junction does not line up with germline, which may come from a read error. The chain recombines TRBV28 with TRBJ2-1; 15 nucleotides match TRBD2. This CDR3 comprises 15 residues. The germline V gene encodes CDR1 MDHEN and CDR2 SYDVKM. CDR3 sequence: CASSRGLAGGDEQYF. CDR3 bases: TGTGCCAGCAGCAGAGGACTAGCGGGAGGGGACGAGCAGTACTTT.

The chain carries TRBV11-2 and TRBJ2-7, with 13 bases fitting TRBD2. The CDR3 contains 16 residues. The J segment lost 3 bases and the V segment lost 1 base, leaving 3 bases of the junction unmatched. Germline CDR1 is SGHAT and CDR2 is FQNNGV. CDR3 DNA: TGTGCCAGCAGCTTAGCCGGACTAGCGGGGGACTACGAGCAGTACTTC. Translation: CASSLAGLAGDYEQYF.

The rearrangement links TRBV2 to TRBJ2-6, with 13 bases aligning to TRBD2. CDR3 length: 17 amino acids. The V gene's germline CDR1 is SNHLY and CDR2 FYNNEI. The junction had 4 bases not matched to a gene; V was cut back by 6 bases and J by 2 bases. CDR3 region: CASRDTSGGAGANVLTF. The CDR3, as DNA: TGTGCCAGCAGGGATACTAGCGGGGGGGCTGGGGCCAACGTCCTGACTTTC.